This T cell receptor beta chain emerged from a study of response to subunit inactivated influenza vaccine. General study points: Every seasonal influenza vaccination brings in few new T cells, the authors suggested.

A single record per CDR3 protein comes from TCRdb applying MiXCR to the RT-PCR reads. Among around 850,000 distinct CDR3 sequences listed, less than 20% were seen once. In regard to this clonotype: Its target is unknown.

The CDR3 extends over 12 amino acids. The germline V and J ends were trimmed by 3 bases and 6 bases, with 9 bases remaining between them. The germline CDR1 and CDR2 sequences are SQVTM and ANQGSEA. The chain employs TRBV29-1 and TRBJ2-1; D is unclear. This sample comprised PBMCs from blood, obtained about 5 days after vaccination. This receptor was identified in a man in his fifties or sixties who received an inactivated influenza vaccine. CDR3 DNA: TGCAGCGTTGAGATGCGTCGCAATGAGCAGTTCTTC. This encodes CSVEMRRNEQFF.